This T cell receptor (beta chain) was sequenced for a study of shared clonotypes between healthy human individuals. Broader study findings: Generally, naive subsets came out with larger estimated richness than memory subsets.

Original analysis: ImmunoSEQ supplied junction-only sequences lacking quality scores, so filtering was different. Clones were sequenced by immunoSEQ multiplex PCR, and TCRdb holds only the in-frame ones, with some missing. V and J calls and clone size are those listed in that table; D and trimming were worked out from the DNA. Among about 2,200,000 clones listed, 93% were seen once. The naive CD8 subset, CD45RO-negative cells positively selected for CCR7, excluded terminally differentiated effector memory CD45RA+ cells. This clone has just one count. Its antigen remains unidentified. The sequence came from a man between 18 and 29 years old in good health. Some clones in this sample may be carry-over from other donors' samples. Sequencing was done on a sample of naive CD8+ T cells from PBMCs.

The CDR3 nucleotides are TGTGCCCTCCTTCTTAGTGGGGATACGCAGTATTTT. As protein: CALLLSGDTQYF. The chain recombines TRBV7-9 with TRBJ2-3; no definite D call. V lost 11 bases and J lost 6, with 15 bases in between. Germline V gene sequence: CDR1 SEHNR, CDR2 FQNEAQ (reference sequence). The CDR3 loop spans 12 amino acids.